The clone carrying this T cell receptor (beta chain) is a singleton in its sample. The antigen remains undetermined. The entry originates in a study of cytomegalovirus exposure and HLA in healthy donors. Whole-study results and caveats: It was taken for granted in presence/absence analyses that sequencing depth across donors was roughly uniform.

The germline CDR1 and CDR2 sequences are MGHRA and YSYEKL. J gave up 3 bases and V 3 bases, and 7 bases lay outside the gene matches. This CDR3 has 15 residues. The PCR had 60 Vbeta and 13 Jbeta primers. Profiling relied on immunoSEQ multiplex PCR, and the TCRdb table lists in-frame clones only, not all of them. The sample holds around 280,000 clones; around nine tenths are singletons and the top ten take more than 2%. This clonotype was sampled from a woman between 18 and 30 years old in good health and CMV-seronegative. The sample comprised PBMCs. The chain is built from TRBV4-1 and TRBJ2-7; 8 bases line up with TRBD1. The CDR3 sequence: CASSHPGTGNYEQYF. CDR3 DNA: TGCGCCAGCAGCCACCCCGGGACAGGCAACTACGAGCAGTACTTC.